The 27 T cell receptor beta chains presented below share a single source sample, sequenced in a study of cytomegalovirus exposure and HLA in healthy donors. PCR involved 60 Vbeta and 13 Jbeta primers. TCRdb's table, derived via immunoSEQ multiplex PCR, lists solely in-frame clones and lacks some. The data show 100,000 to 130,000 clones, 82% seen once. Material for sequencing was PBMCs. These receptor sequences come from a man younger than 45 in good health and CMV-seropositive.

The CDR3 sequence is CACYTGGPGEKLFF. CDR3 bases: TGTGCCTGTTACACCGGGGGTCCAGGAGAAAAACTGTTTTTT. The rearrangement uses TRBV30 and TRBJ1-4; weak D call: TRBD1 (5 bases). The CDR3 covers 14 residues. V lost 6 bases and J lost 8, with 19 bases in between. In germline, CDR1 is GTSNPN, CDR2 SVGIG (reference sequence).

The chain uses TRBV7-8 and TRBJ1-6, with 8 bases matching TRBD1. Germline V gene lookup returns CDR1 SGHVS and CDR2 FQNEAQ. CDR3 length: 15 residues. Unmatched junction bases numbered 3, after V lost 3 bases and J lost 5 bases. CDR3 bases: TGTGCCAGCAGCTTGGACAGGGTTGATAATTCACCCCTCCACTTT. Amino acid sequence: CASSLDRVDNSPLHF.

This chain connects TRBV6-6 to TRBJ2-3; 12 bases map to TRBD2. The CDR3 consists of 16 residues. Trimming removed 2 bases from V and 5 bases from J; junction bases left unmatched: 5. Germline V lookup: CDR1 MNHNY, CDR2 SVGAGI (reference sequence). The CDR3 nucleotides read TGTGCCAGCAGTTACGGGCTAGCGGGGGGGGAAGATACGCAGTATTTT. Protein product: CASSYGLAGGEDTQYF.

V and J are TRBV5-4 and TRBJ1-1; D may be TRBD1 (5 bases). The CDR3 has 16 residues. V lost 4 bases to trimming and J lost 3 bases, with 19 bases between them. Germline-derived CDR1 and CDR2 are SGHNT and YYREEE (reference sequence). The CDR3 coding sequence is TGTGCCAGCAGCCAGCCAGGGAGGCCAGTTCACACTGAAGCTTTCTTT. It encodes CASSQPGRPVHTEAFF.

A word on this clone: Mismatch with germline at one junction end may stem from a read error. The chain has TRBV7-9 and TRBJ2-1; 9 bases line up with TRBD2. Looked up from germline, CDR1 is SEHNR and CDR2 is FQNEAQ (reference sequence). This CDR3 region has 15 residues. The CDR3 sequence: CSSSLRIAGDNEQFF. Here the CDR3 DNA reads TGTTCCAGCAGCTTAAGGATAGCGGGGGACAATGAGCAGTTCTTC.

Here the CDR3 DNA reads TGTGCCAGTAGTATGGGGCACCAGAGCTCCTACGAGCAGTACTTC. Encoded protein: CASSMGHQSSYEQYF. The chain joins TRBV19 to TRBJ2-7; perhaps TRBD1 as D (5 bases). The V end lost 3 bases, the J end lost 0 bases, and 12 bases lay between the germline ends. From germline, CDR1 is LNHDA and CDR2 SQIVND (reference sequence). The CDR3 has 15 amino acids.

The rearrangement links TRBV2 to TRBJ1-4; D call uncertain. Germline-derived CDR1 and CDR2 are SNHLY and FYNNEI. This CDR3 region has 16 residues. V lost 10 bases, J lost 0 bases, and 18 bases lay in between. The CDR3 bases are TGTGCCACCCAAACGAGGAGGAGTACAACTAATGAAAAACTGTTTTTT. Encoded protein: CATQTRRSTTNEKLFF.

The chain carries TRBV27 and TRBJ2-1, with TRBD2 identical over 7 bases. CDR3 length: 16 residues. The V and J ends lost 3 bases and 7 bases, in that order; junction bases with no gene match: 12. Germline CDR1 and CDR2: MNHEY and SMNVEV (reference sequence). This chain's CDR3 is CASSFLAASGGNEQFF. As DNA, the CDR3 is TGTGCCAGCAGTTTCCTAGCGGCTAGCGGAGGTAATGAGCAGTTCTTC.

The gene calls are TRBV9 and TRBJ2-4; D is unclear. V was trimmed by 4 bases and J by 6 bases, leaving 11 bases between them. In germline, CDR1 is SGDLS, CDR2 YYNGEE. The CDR3 consists of 13 residues. CDR3 residues: CASSPRSGNIQYF. CDR3 nucleotides: TGTGCCAGCAGCCCAAGATCAGGAAACATTCAGTACTTC.

The gene calls are TRBV6-1 and TRBJ1-6; 9 nucleotides agree with TRBD1. Per germline, CDR1 MNHNS and CDR2 SASEGT. After removal of 6 bases from V and 8 bases from J, the junction contained 8 bases not matched to a gene. CDR3 size: 15 residues. CDR3 coding DNA: TGTGCCAGCAGGGCGATACAGGGGGCGCATTCACCCCTCCACTTT. It specifies CASRAIQGAHSPLHF.

The chain is built from TRBV7-9 and TRBJ2-5, with a weak D call TRBD1 (5 bases). Germline loops: CDR1 SEHNR, CDR2 FQNEAQ (reference sequence). The V gene lost 2 bases and the J gene lost 4 bases, with 17 bases spanning the gap. The CDR3 runs to 16 residues. The CDR3 here is CASSLLSSRGGETQYF. Here the CDR3 DNA reads TGTGCCAGCAGCTTATTATCTAGTAGGGGCGGAGAGACCCAGTACTTC.

V gene TRBV11-2 combines with J gene TRBJ2-7, with 8 bases aligning to TRBD1. CDR3 length: 16 residues. Germline-derived CDR1 and CDR2 are SGHAT and FQNNGV. Unmatched junction bases numbered 15, after V lost 5 bases and J lost 6 bases. CDR3 region: CASSRTADRVLAEQYF. In DNA form, the CDR3 reads TGTGCCAGCAGCCGAACGGCGGACAGGGTCTTAGCCGAGCAGTACTTC.

In regard to this clone: No conserved phenylalanine or tryptophan ends this CDR3, so it is likely a read error. The chain employs TRBV9 and TRBJ1-2; 9 bases agree with TRBD1. CDR1 and CDR2 from the germline V gene are SGDLS and YYNGEE. Unmatched junction bases numbered 11, after V lost 0 bases and J lost 8 bases. The CDR3 length is 16 residues. The CDR3 bases are TGTGCCAGCAGCGTAGTTTTAGGACAGGGGACAGTAGGCTACACCCTC. This encodes CASSVVLGQGTVGYTL.

The V call is TRBV28, the J call TRBJ1-2; 7 nucleotides match TRBD1. V gave up 4 bases and J gave up 7 bases; unmatched junction bases: 12. Germline V gene lookup returns CDR1 MDHEN and CDR2 SYDVKM. The CDR3 loop spans 15 amino acids. The CDR3 spells CASSYLGDRVTGYTF. The CDR3 DNA follows: TGTGCCAGCAGTTATTTGGGTGACAGGGTCACTGGCTACACCTTC.

The chain employs TRBV9 and TRBJ2-5, with 8 bases fitting TRBD1. Judging by the DNA end, TRBJ2-7 fits better; the J call may be wrong. The length of the CDR3 is 13 residues. Germline V gene lookup returns CDR1 SGDLS and CDR2 YYNGEE. CDR3 protein: CASSSRTGNEQYF. Written as DNA, the CDR3 is TGTGCCAGCAGCTCCCGGACAGGGAACGAGCAGTACTTC.

V and J are TRBV10-3 and TRBJ2-1, with 8 bases lining up with TRBD2. The CDR3 spans 15 residues. The V and J ends lost 0 bases and 11 bases, in that order; junction bases with no gene match: 9. Germline V gives CDR1 ENHRY, CDR2 SYGVKD. The CDR3 is CAISESRLAGVKQFF. CDR3 DNA sequence: TGTGCCATCAGTGAGTCACGGCTAGCGGGTGTTAAGCAGTTCTTC.

V usage is TRBV18 and J usage is TRBJ2-6, with D uncertain. The germline gives CDR1 KGHSH, CDR2 LQKENI. This CDR3 is 15 amino acids long. The V end lost 8 bases, the J end lost 0 bases, and 11 bases lay between the germline ends. The CDR3 is CASGRPYSGANVLTF. In nucleotides, the CDR3 is TGTGCCAGCGGGCGACCGTACTCTGGGGCCAACGTCCTGACTTTC. The variable domain in full, completed from reference TRBV18 and TRBJ2-6, reads NAGVMQNPRHLVRRRGQEARLRCSPMKGHSHVYWYRQLPEEGLKFMVYLQKENIIDESGMPKERFSAEFPKEGPSILRIQQVVRGDSAAYFCASGRPYSGANVLTFGAGSRLTVL.

This clone was seen only once. V gene TRBV10-3 combines with J gene TRBJ1-1, with D uncertain. This CDR3 comprises 14 residues. Germline loops: CDR1 ENHRY, CDR2 SYGVKD. V gave up 2 bases and J gave up 1 base, with 8 bases separating them. CDR3 loop: CAISEEQRNTEAFF. In DNA, the CDR3 is TGTGCCATCAGTGAGGAACAGAGGAACACTGAAGCTTTCTTT.

The DNA for the CDR3 is TGTGCCAGCAGTGCCCAAGAGGCAGGGGGCTTTCAAGAGACCCAGTACTTC. This translates into CASSAQEAGGFQETQYF. This rearrangement joins TRBV25-1 to TRBJ2-5, with TRBD1 matching over 8 bases. CDR1 is MGHDK, CDR2 SYGVNS, per germline. The CDR3 runs to 17 residues. V lost 4 bases and J lost 2; bases outside the gene matches: 12.

The chain links TRBV6-1 to TRBJ2-7, with D perhaps matching TRBD1 (7 bases). Germline CDR1 reads MNHNS; CDR2 reads SASEGT. V was pared by 3 bases and J by 7 bases, with 16 bases between. The CDR3 is 14 amino acids. The CDR3 is CASSEGRGAEEQYF. In DNA, the CDR3 is TGTGCCAGCAGTGAGGGCAGGGGGGCAGAAGAGCAGTACTTC.

The chain uses TRBV10-1 and TRBJ2-1, with a tentative D call TRBD2 (5 bases). The germline gives CDR1 WNHNN, CDR2 SYGVQD (reference sequence). V was cut by 6 bases and J by 5 bases, with 14 bases left in between. This CDR3 comprises 14 residues. CDR3 sequence (DNA): TGCGCCAGCAGCCCGGGATCGAGAAACAATGAGCAGTTCTTC. Protein product: CASSPGSRNNEQFF.

In its sample, this clone was seen a few times. The J gene is TRBJ1-2, the V gene TRBV5-1; 7 bases agree with TRBD1. The germline gives CDR1 SGHRS, CDR2 YFSETQ. Unmatched junction bases numbered 5, after V lost 4 bases and J lost 2 bases. The CDR3 consists of 14 residues. CDR3 sequence (DNA): TGCGCCAGCAGCCCCGGGACAGAAAACTATGGCTACACCTTC. This gives the protein CASSPGTENYGYTF.

This chain links TRBV7-2 with TRBJ2-3; TRBD2 matches at 7 bases. Germline assignment: CDR1 SGHTA and CDR2 FQGNSA. CDR3 length: 18 residues. Germline trimming cut 2 bases from V and 0 bases from J; bases unmatched to any gene: 11. CDR3 nucleotide sequence: TGTGCCAGCAGCTTACTAGCGGTCCTGACTCCTAGCACAGATACGCAGTATTTT. Translated, it gives CASSLLAVLTPSTDTQYF.

V is TRBV6-5 and J is TRBJ1-1; the D gene is possibly TRBD1 (6 bases). Trimming took 6 bases from V and 3 from J, leaving 8 bases between them. This CDR3 has 12 amino acids. Germline V lookup: CDR1 MNHEY, CDR2 SVGAGI. CDR3 in amino acids: CASSPGDTEAFF. In DNA, the CDR3 is TGTGCCAGCAGCCCAGGGGACACTGAAGCTTTCTTT.

The count of this clone is one. V gene TRBV2 combines with J gene TRBJ2-7; no clear D. CDR1 is SNHLY and CDR2 is FYNNEI in the germline V gene. This CDR3 is built from 13 residues. Trimming pared 7 bases from V and 2 bases from J, leaving 12 bases between. CDR3 DNA: TGTGCCAGCACATCCGGCGGAACCTACGAGCAGTACTTC. Its protein is CASTSGGTYEQYF.

The chain carries TRBV7-9 and TRBJ2-3, with D possibly matching TRBD1 (5 bases). CDR3 length equals 15 residues. Germline V lookup: CDR1 SEHNR, CDR2 FQNEAQ (reference sequence). V gave up 5 bases and J gave up 3 bases, with 15 bases separating them. The CDR3 DNA sequence: TGTGCCAGCAGCCATTCCTGGAAGGGGACAGATACGCAGTATTTT. Its translation: CASSHSWKGTDTQYF. Full variable domain (remainder filled in from reference TRBV7-9 and TRBJ2-3): DTGVSQNPRHKITKRGQNVTFRCDPISEHNRLYWYRQTLGQGPEFLTYFQNEAQLEKSRLLSDRFSAERPKGSFSTLEIQRTEQGDSAMYLCASSHSWKGTDTQYFGPGTRLTVL.

This chain joins TRBV19 and TRBJ2-3, with 10 nucleotides matching TRBD1. This CDR3 spans 16 amino acids. Trimming at V came to 5 bases and at J to 4 bases, leaving 9 bases not matched to a gene. Germline CDR1 is LNHDA and CDR2 is SQIVND (reference sequence). This CDR3 reads CASSLGQGFNADTQYF. The CDR3 DNA is TGTGCCAGTAGTTTGGGACAGGGGTTCAACGCAGATACGCAGTATTTT.